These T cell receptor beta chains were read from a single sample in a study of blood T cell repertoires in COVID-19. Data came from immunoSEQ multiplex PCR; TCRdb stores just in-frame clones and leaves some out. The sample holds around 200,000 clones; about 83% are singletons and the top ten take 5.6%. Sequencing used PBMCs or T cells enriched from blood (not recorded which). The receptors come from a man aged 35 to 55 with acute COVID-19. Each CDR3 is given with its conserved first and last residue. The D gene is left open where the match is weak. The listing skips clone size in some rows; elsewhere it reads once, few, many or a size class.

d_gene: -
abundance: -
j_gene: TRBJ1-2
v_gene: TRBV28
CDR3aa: CASSLGQGLRGYTF
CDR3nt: TGTGCCAGCAGTTTAGGTCAGGGCTTGCGAGGCTACACCTTC

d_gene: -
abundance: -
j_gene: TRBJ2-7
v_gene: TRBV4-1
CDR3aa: CASSPGTGAYEQYF
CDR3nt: TGCGCCAGCAGCCCCGGGACTGGAGCCTACGAGCAGTACTTC

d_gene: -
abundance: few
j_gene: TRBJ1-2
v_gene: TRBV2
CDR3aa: CASRGGRAYGYTF
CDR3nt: TGTGCCAGCAGAGGTGGCAGGGCCTATGGCTACACCTTC

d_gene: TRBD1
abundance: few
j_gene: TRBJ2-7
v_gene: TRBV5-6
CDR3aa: CASSLQGVSYEQYF
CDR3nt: TGTGCCAGCAGTCTCCAGGGGGTATCCTACGAGCAGTACTTC

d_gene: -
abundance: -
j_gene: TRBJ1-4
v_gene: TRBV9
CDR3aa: CASSVGPGGRTNEKLFF
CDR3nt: TGTGCCAGCAGCGTCGGCCCCGGGGGACGGACTAATGAAAAACTGTTTTTT

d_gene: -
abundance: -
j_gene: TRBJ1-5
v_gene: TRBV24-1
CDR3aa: CATSKGRAPNQPQHF
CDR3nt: TGTGCCACCTCGAAAGGGAGGGCCCCAAATCAGCCCCAGCATTTT

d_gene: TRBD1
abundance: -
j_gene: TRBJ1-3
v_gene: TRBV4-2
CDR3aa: CASSHRQGNSGNTIYF
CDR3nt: TGTGCCAGCAGCCATAGACAGGGTAACTCTGGAAACACCATATATTTT

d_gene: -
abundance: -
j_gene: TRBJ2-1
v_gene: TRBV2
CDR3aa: CASSGGVTGVDEQFF
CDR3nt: TGTGCCAGCAGTGGGGGGGTCACAGGGGTCGATGAGCAGTTCTTC

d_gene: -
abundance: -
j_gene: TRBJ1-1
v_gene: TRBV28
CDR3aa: CASSYDYRVADPNTEAFF
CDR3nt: TGTGCCAGCAGTTACGACTACAGGGTAGCCGATCCGAACACTGAAGCTTTCTTT

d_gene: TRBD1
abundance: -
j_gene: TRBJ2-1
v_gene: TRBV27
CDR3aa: CASRPTGLYNEQFF
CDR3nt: TGTGCCAGCAGACCGACAGGGCTCTACAATGAGCAGTTCTTC

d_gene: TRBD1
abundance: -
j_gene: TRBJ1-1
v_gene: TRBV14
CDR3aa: CASSHWDSMNTEAFF
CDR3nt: TGTGCCAGCAGCCATTGGGACAGCATGAACACTGAAGCTTTCTTT